What follows describes a single T cell receptor beta chain. Its binding antigen is unknown. No clone much larger than this one lies a single base away; base qualities are absent. This record belongs to a study of blood T cells in healthy people across ages (dated by TCRdb to 2015 to 2017). Turning to the overall study: In model experiments, roughly one uniquely barcoded TCR beta cDNA molecule per two T cells was captured by template switching. The study analyzed two additional independent replicas of 1 million unique cDNA reads from the same blood draw for two donors, one aged 18 to 29 and one aged 80 or older. To track age-related changes in TCR beta repertoire diversity, the study relied on deep sequencing normalized with unique cDNA molecular identifiers. Donors were grouped into four age groups: young (average approximately 15 years), middle-aged (39), aged (around 66) and long-lived (just over 80).

The method behind the library was 5' RACE. This sample was sequenced with an Illumina HiSeq 2500. A second PCR of 7 to 11 cycles was run with a J-beta primer mix and a sample-barcoded 5' primer. A template-switch 5' adaptor carrying 12 random nucleotides introduced a unique molecular identifier onto each TCR beta cDNA molecule. Each sample yielded at least 3 million CDR3-containing paired-end reads. The Mint cDNA synthesis kit, primed by a TRBC-specific oligonucleotide, was used to synthesize first-strand cDNA from all RNA. Following uracil-DNA glycosylase treatment, a first 18-cycle PCR with universal primers M1SS and BC2_uni_R was performed on all cDNA. Regarding the original processing steps: Normalization of each sample was performed by random selection of 1 million high-quality reads, each carrying a distinct molecular identifier. Reads with shared molecular identifiers were discarded instead of being binned into consensus sequences. MiTCR, with a Q25 quality threshold and the strictest error-elimination algorithm, was used for CDR3 identification, clonotype clustering and error correction. A nonparametric unseen species model with Euler transformation was used to estimate lower-bound total TCR beta diversity. The public reads were run again by TCRdb, first through fastp at Q25 and then through MiXCR, and only productive beta chains were kept. Rows matching on CDR3 protein sequence are summarized as one entry with the most common DNA and genes. These V and J calls are TCRdb output, not the study's own analysis. This sample has 450,000 to 650,000 distinct CDR3 sequences in its table, and around 24% of those were observed once. Roughly 9% of the sample comes from the top ten.

The research as a whole found: The percentage of naive T cells measured by flow cytometry correlated strongly with observed TCR beta diversity. Donor CMV infection status was unknown, potentially confounding age-related changes in expanded clonotypes. Compared with the aged group, more naive CD4+ T cells, fewer expanded clones and increased TCR diversity were shown by the long-lived group, suggesting age selection. Conclusive comparison of naive and antigen-experienced compartments was prevented by the profiling of bulk unsorted PBMCs. Observed TCR beta diversity per million T cells fell roughly linearly with age, and a significant reduction was already apparent by age around 40. Total diversity estimates from one million sequenced T cells were considered lower bounds and underestimates.

The roughly 39 donors, aged roughly 6 to 95 years, were systemically healthy Caucasian individuals from Russia. Each donor gave around 9 milliliters of peripheral blood, collected into EDTA-treated Vacutainer tubes. Ficoll-Paque density-gradient centrifugation was used to isolate PBMCs, with at least 6 million obtained per sample. Total RNA was extracted from PBMCs with Trizol reagent, with at least 6 micrograms obtained per sample. The percentages of naive CD45RAhigh/CD27high T cells were determined by flow cytometry on a PBMC aliquot from every donor. These data are also associated with another study on T cells of mothers and their children. Looking at the second paper: The donors were nine systemically healthy Caucasian individuals, made up of three mothers and their six children. cDNA synthesis consumed the entire amount of extracted RNA, loaded at approximately 1.5 ug RNA in each 15 ul reaction. In the second PCR, sample barcodes and 2-4 random nucleotides were introduced via the M1S primer. Over 8.5 million TCR beta CDR3 reads were obtained for each mother, and approximately 3.2 million reads were obtained for each child. Thymic selection similarly shapes TCR recombination output in related and unrelated pairs, with minor effect from inherited differences. Normalized repertoire overlap was always slightly but never significantly higher in related than unrelated mother-child pairs. No persistent microchimeric T cell clones were detected, at a sensitivity of 80 to 100 clones per million clonotypes. The study used deep NGS to compare TCR beta repertoires of mothers and children, seeking features distinguishing related mother-child pairs from unrelated individuals. Mothers averaged roughly 36 +/- 4 years of age and children averaged around 10 +/- 4 years. Libraries were sequenced on Illumina HiSeq 2000 with 100+100 nt paired-end reads after adapter ligation with NEBNext reagents. To avoid cross-contamination, the mother libraries and the child libraries were prepared a month apart and sequenced in separate runs. Between roughly 450,000 and 2,200,000 distinct TCR beta clonotypes were identified per donor. Naive TCR beta clonotypes were estimated from low-frequency clonotypes matched to each donor's FACS-determined naive share, without sorting.

Sequences were obtained from blood. The source of this sequence is a boy aged 5-17 years in good health.

The CDR3 amino acid sequence is: CASSFPSNYGYTF. In nucleotide form, the sequence is TGTGCCAGCAGTTTCCCCAGTAACTATGGCTACACCTTC. The rearranged segments are TRBV12-3 or TRBV12-4 and TRBJ1-2; the D gene assignment is ambiguous. The CDR3 has 13 amino acids, counting the end cysteine and phenylalanine. The entry retains the CDR3 DNA only, 39 bases that are in frame from base 1. The junction carries 6 bases between V and J, which are trimmed by 3 bases and 1 base respectively.